A single sample is the source of the 20 T cell receptor beta chains below, sequenced in a study of CD8+CD57+ T cells in acquired aplastic anemia. Genomic DNA, serving as template, underwent TCR beta VDJ and CDR3 profiling. TCRdb reprocessed the reads via MiXCR and lists one record per CDR3 protein. The sample yields around 250,000 distinct CDR3 sequences, roughly 80% seen once. Patients included in sequencing had previously demonstrated CD8+CD57+ cell expansion by flow cytometry. The sequencing sample was made of sorted CD4+, CD8+, or CD8+CD57+ T cells (not recorded which) from PBMCs. Source of these receptors: a human donor with aplastic anemia.

About this clonotype itself: One junction end disagrees with the germline gene, perhaps due to a read error. This rearrangement joins TRBV9 to TRBJ1-2, with unresolved D. Per the germline V gene, CDR1 is SGDLS and CDR2 is YYNGEE. The CDR3 contains 11 residues. CDR3 amino acids: CASSGQGEVAF. The CDR3 coding sequence is TGTGCCAGCAGCGGACAAGGAGAGGTGGCGTTT.

A remark on this clonotype: Relative to the germline gene, one junction end is altered; a read error may explain this. The chain has TRBV7-9 and TRBJ2-3; D not certain. This CDR3 has 14 residues. The germline CDR1 and CDR2 sequences are SEHNR and FQNEAQ (reference sequence). CDR3 nucleotides: TGTGCCAGCAGCTTAGATACGCAGCCCGTTGCCCCAGGCTTT. As protein: CASSLDTQPVAPGF.

A note on this clonotype: In this CDR3 the conserved last residue, phenylalanine or tryptophan, is missing, so a read error is likely. The chain carries TRBV7-8 and TRBJ2-3; 7 nucleotides match TRBD2. Per the germline V gene, CDR1 is SGHVS and CDR2 is FQNEAQ. Losses at the gene ends were 2 bases for V and 10 bases for J; bases not matched to a gene: 6. The CDR3 spans 13 residues. CDR3 protein: CASSLTGGPAQYY. The CDR3 nucleotides are TGTGCCAGCAGCTTAACGGGAGGTCCCGCGCAGTATTAT.

V gene TRBV6-4 combines with J gene TRBJ2-7; tentative D call: TRBD2 (5 bases). The germline V gene has CDR1 MRHNA and CDR2 SNTAGT. The CDR3 totals 14 residues. Trimming stripped 5 bases from V and 0 bases from J, with 11 bases between. In DNA, the CDR3 is TGTGCCAGCAGTTCAGATGGGAGCTCCTACGAGCAGTACGTC. Protein product: CASSSDGSSYEQYV.

This clonotype has a count of ten or more. The V call is TRBV4-3, the J call TRBJ2-7; 8 bases are a match to TRBD1. Germline V gene data show CDR1 as LGHNA and CDR2 as YSLEER. The CDR3 covers 16 residues. Losses at the gene ends were 0 bases for V and 0 bases for J; bases not matched to a gene: 4. The CDR3, as DNA: TGCGCCAGCAGCCAAGAATGGGGGACAGGCTCCTACGAGCAGTACTTC. It specifies CASSQEWGTGSYEQYF.

V is TRBV5-6 and J is TRBJ2-5; D unresolved. The germline gives CDR1 SGHDT, CDR2 YYEEEE. CDR3 size: 15 residues. V lost 5 bases and J lost 4, with 18 bases in between. CDR3 protein: CASSLSAPWGETQYF. The CDR3 DNA is TGTGCCAGCAGTTTGAGTGCGCCTTGGGGAGAGACCCAGTACTTC.

The chain has TRBV7-7 and TRBJ2-7; maybe TRBD1 (5 bases). The CDR3 loop spans 13 amino acids. Germline V CDR1 and CDR2: SSHAT, FNYEAQ (reference sequence). The CDR3 region has the DNA TGTGCCAGCAGTGATTTTGTGACAGATGAGCAGTTCGTC. This sequence encodes CASSDFVTDEQFV.

The V gene is TRBV7-9, the J gene TRBJ1-5; TRBD1 matches at 11 bases. The germline V gene has CDR1 SEHNR and CDR2 FQNEAQ (reference sequence). The CDR3 length is 14 residues. J lost 9 bases, V lost 5 bases, and 6 bases had no gene match. The CDR3 DNA sequence: TGTGCCAGCAGCCCCGGGACAGGGGGAAGGCCCCAGCATTTT. Amino acid sequence: CASSPGTGGRPQHF.

The rearrangement links TRBV9 to TRBJ1-2, with TRBD1 as a possible D gene (5 bases). CDR3 length: 15 amino acids. The germline V gene encodes CDR1 SGDLS and CDR2 YYNGEE. Deletions cut 4 bases from V and 12 bases from J, with 25 bases between. The CDR3 region has the DNA TGTGCCAGCAGCTGCGGGACGAGCGGAAAAGATACCCACACCTTC. This codes for CASSCGTSGKDTHTF.

This clonotype occurred once. The chain has TRBV7-2 and TRBJ2-5, with no clear D. Germline CDR1 and CDR2: SGHTA and FQGNSA. CDR3 length: 14 residues. The ends were cut back, 1 base at V and 1 base at J, with 7 bases in the middle. In DNA form, the CDR3 reads TGTGCCAGCAGCTTAGGGGTTAGCCAAGAGACCCAGTACTTC. It specifies CASSLGVSQETQYF.

Turning to this clonotype: Its ends do not fully match the called genes, so a read error is possible. This sequence joins TRBV2 and TRBJ2-7; D unresolved. This CDR3 region has 13 residues. Looked up from germline, CDR1 is SNHLY and CDR2 is FYNNEI. This CDR3 is CASGEFGTDTQYF. Written as DNA, the CDR3 is TGTGCCAGCGGTGAATTTGGCACAGACACGCAGTACTTC.

This chain links TRBV11-1 with TRBJ1-1; no reliable D call. The germline gives CDR1 SGHAT, CDR2 FQDESV (reference sequence). The ends were cut back, 5 bases at V and 1 base at J, with 14 bases in the middle. The CDR3 runs to 15 residues. CDR3 in amino acids: CASSPVRTGNTEAFF. CDR3 bases: TGTGCCAGCAGCCCTGTACGGACGGGGAACACTGAAGCTTTCTTT. Using reference TRBV11-1 and TRBJ1-1 for the parts outside the CDR3, the full variable domain is EAEVAQSPRYKITEKSQAVAFWCDPISGHATLYWYRQILGQGPELLVQFQDESVVDDSQLPKDRFSAERLKGVDSTLKIQPAELGDSAMYLCASSPVRTGNTEAFFGQGTRLTVV.

This chain joins TRBV7-9 and TRBJ1-2, with D uncertain. The CDR3 loop spans 13 amino acids. Germline lookup yields CDR1 SEHNR and CDR2 FQNEAQ (reference sequence). Trimming shortened V by 6 bases and J by 6 bases, and 14 bases separated the two germline ends. The CDR3 is CASRFSRNDGYTF. The CDR3, as DNA: TGTGCCAGCAGGTTCTCTCGGAACGATGGCTACACCTTC. The full variable domain, rest sourced from reference TRBV7-9 and TRBJ1-2, is DTGVSQNPRHKITKRGQNVTFRCDPISEHNRLYWYRQTLGQGPEFLTYFQNEAQLEKSRLLSDRFSAERPKGSFSTLEIQRTEQGDSAMYLCASRFSRNDGYTFGSGTRLTVV.

The chain employs TRBV5-6 and TRBJ2-7; D is tentatively TRBD1 or TRBD2 (5 bases each). Germline values: CDR1 SGHDT, CDR2 YYEEEE. The germline V and J ends were trimmed by 3 bases and 5 bases, with 15 bases remaining between them. CDR3 length: 14 amino acids. CDR3 amino acids: CASSSERGGHEQYF. CDR3 coding DNA: TGTGCCAGCAGCTCGGAGAGGGGTGGGCACGAGCAGTACTTC.

Details on this clonotype: This CDR3 fails to terminate in the conserved phenylalanine or tryptophan, so it likely reflects a read error. The V call is TRBV2, the J call TRBJ1-5, with D unclear. Germline V gene data show CDR1 as SNHLY and CDR2 as FYNNEI. The CDR3 has 15 amino acids. CDR3 sequence: CASSQDLSSNEPQHL. The CDR3 bases are TGTGCCAGCAGCCAAGACTTAAGTAGCAATGAGCCCCAGCATTTG.

With respect to this clonotype: The missing conserved phenylalanine or tryptophan at the end of this CDR3 makes a read error likely. It is unclear where the CDR3 begins or ends on the DNA, so no DNA is shown, and the CDR3 is as TCRdb lists it. This rearrangement joins TRBV7-9 to TRBJ2-3; the D call in the table, TRBD1, was not verified against the DNA. From germline, CDR1 is SEHNR and CDR2 FQNEAQ (reference sequence). Ends included, the CDR3 has 13 residues. CDR3 loop: CASSDAGSYGAYV.

As regards this clonotype: In this CDR3 the conserved last residue, phenylalanine or tryptophan, is missing, so a read error is likely. This chain links TRBV2 with TRBJ2-5; D is possibly TRBD1 or TRBD2 (6 bases each). V lost 11 bases, J lost 7 bases, and 17 bases lay in between. The CDR3 consists of 12 residues. CDR1 SNHLY and CDR2 FYNNEI come from the germline V gene. This chain's CDR3 is CAGRGARGTQYL. As DNA, the CDR3 is TGTGCCGGAAGGGGGGCTAGGGGGACCCAGTACTTG.

With respect to this clonotype: Its ends do not fully match the called genes, so a read error is possible. The V call is TRBV7-9, the J call TRBJ2-3; 8 nucleotides agree with TRBD2. Germline loops: CDR1 SEHNR, CDR2 FQNEAQ (reference sequence). This CDR3 has 14 amino acids. The CDR3 DNA sequence: TGTGCCAGCAGCATAGCGGGGCCGGCAACAACACATGGCTTT. Amino acid sequence: CASSIAGPATTHGF.

The V gene is TRBV7-2, the J gene TRBJ1-6; 7 positions match TRBD1. This CDR3 contains 17 residues. CDR1 is SGHTA, CDR2 FQGNSA, per germline. V lost 1 base, J lost 7 bases, and 10 bases stayed unmatched. The CDR3 protein is CASSLGSDRSWNSPLHF. CDR3 nucleotides: TGTGCCAGCAGCTTAGGGTCGGACAGGTCCTGGAATTCACCCCTCCACTTT. The variable domain in full, with the rest retrieved from reference TRBV7-2 and TRBJ1-6, is GAGVSQSPSNKVTEKGKDVELRCDPISGHTALYWYRQSLGQGLEFLIYFQGNSAPDKSGLPSDRFSAERTGGSVSTLTIQRTQQEDSAVYLCASSLGSDRSWNSPLHFGNGTRLTVT.

The J gene is TRBJ1-4, the V gene TRBV13; D uncertain. V shed 6 bases and J shed 4 bases, with 21 bases lying between them. CDR1 and CDR2 (germline): PRHDT, FYEKMQ (reference sequence). This CDR3 has 17 residues. Written as DNA, the CDR3 is TGTGCCAGCAGGGGATCTTCAGGAGAACAAATTAATGAAAAACTGTTTTTT. The encoded protein is CASRGSSGEQINEKLFF.